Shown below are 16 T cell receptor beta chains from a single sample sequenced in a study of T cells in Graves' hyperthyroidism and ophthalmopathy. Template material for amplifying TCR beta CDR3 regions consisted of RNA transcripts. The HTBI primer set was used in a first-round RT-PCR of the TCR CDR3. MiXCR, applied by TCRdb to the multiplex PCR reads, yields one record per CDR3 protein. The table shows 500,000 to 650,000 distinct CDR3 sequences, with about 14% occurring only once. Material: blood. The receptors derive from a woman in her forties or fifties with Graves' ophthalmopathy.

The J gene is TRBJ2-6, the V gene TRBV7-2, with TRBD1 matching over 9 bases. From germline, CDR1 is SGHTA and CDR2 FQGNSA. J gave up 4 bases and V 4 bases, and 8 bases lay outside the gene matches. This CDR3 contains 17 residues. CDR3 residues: CASSYGQGLRGANVLTF. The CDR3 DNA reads TGTGCCAGCAGCTATGGACAGGGGCTAAGGGGGGCCAACGTCCTGACTTTC.

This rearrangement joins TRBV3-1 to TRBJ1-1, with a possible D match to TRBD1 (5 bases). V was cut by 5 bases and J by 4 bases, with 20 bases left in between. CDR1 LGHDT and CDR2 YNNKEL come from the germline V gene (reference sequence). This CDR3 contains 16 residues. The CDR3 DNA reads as TGTGCCAGCAGCTCCCCGAGGAGCCTGGGGCCCACTGAAGCTTTCTTT. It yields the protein CASSSPRSLGPTEAFF.

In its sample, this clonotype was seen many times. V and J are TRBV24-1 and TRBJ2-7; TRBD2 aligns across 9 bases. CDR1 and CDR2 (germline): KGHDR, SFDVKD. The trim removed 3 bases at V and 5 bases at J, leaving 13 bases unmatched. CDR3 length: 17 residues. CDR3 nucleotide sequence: TGTGCCACCAGTGATCCGACCCCTAGCGGGGTCCCTGACGAGCAGTACTTC. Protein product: CATSDPTPSGVPDEQYF.

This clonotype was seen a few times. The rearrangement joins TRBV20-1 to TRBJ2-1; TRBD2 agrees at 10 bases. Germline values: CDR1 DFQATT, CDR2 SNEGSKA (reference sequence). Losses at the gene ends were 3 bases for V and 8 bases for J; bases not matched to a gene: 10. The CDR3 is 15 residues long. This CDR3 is CSASMSSGSFYEQFF. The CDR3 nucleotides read TGCAGTGCTAGTATGTCTAGCGGGAGTTTCTATGAGCAGTTCTTC.

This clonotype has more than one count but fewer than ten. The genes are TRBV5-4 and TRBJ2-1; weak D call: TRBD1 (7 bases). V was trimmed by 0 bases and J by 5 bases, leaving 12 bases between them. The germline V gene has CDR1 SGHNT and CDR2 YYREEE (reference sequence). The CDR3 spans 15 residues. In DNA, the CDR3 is TGTGCCAGCAGCTTGGACAGGGGACTCCACAATGAGCAGTTCTTC. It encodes CASSLDRGLHNEQFF.

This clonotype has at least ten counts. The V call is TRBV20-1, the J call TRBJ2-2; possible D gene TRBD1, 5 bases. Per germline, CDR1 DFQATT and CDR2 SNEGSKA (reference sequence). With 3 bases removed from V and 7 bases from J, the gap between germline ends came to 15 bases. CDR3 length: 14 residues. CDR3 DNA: TGCAGTGCTAGGCCCCAGGGTACATTCGGGGAGCTGTTTTTT. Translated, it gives CSARPQGTFGELFF.

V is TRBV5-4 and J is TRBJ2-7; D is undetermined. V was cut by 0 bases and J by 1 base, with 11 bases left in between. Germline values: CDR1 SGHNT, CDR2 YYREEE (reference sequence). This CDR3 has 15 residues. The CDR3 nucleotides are TGTGCCAGCAGCTTGGAGCCCGGGTTTTCCTACGAGCAGTACTTC. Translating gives CASSLEPGFSYEQYF.

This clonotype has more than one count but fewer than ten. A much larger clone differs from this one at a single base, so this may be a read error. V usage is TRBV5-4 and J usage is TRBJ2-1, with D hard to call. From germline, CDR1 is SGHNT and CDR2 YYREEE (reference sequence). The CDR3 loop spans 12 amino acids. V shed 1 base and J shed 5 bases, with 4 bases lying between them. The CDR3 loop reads CASSLQNNEQFF. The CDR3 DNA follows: TGTGCCAGCAGCTTGCAGAACAATGAGCAGTTCTTC.

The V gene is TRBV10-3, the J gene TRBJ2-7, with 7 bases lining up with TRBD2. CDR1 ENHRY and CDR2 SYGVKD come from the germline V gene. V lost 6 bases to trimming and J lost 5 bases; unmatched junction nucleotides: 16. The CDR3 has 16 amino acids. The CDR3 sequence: CAISPSPGGPTDEQYF. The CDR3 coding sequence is TGTGCCATCAGCCCGTCGCCGGGGGGACCTACCGACGAGCAGTACTTC.

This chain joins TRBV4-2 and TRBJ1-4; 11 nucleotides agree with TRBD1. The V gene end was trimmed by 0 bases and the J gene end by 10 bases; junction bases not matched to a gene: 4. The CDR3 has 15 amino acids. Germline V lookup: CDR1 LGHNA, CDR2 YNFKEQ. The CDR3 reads CASSQDGDRGGKLFF. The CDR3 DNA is TGTGCCAGCAGCCAAGATGGGGACAGGGGGGGAAAACTGTTTTTT.

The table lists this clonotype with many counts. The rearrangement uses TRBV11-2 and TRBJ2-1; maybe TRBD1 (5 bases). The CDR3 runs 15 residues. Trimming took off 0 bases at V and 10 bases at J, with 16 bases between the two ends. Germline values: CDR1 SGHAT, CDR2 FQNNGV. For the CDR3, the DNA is TGTGCCAGCAGCTTAGACGGCAGGGATCGGGTGGAGCAGTTCTTC. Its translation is CASSLDGRDRVEQFF.

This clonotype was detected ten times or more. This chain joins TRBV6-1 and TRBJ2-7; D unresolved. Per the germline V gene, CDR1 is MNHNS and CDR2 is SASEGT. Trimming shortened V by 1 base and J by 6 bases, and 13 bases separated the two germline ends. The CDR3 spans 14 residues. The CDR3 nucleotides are TGTGCCAGCAGTGAAGTTGGCAAGGCCGCCGAGCAGTACTTC. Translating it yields CASSEVGKAAEQYF.

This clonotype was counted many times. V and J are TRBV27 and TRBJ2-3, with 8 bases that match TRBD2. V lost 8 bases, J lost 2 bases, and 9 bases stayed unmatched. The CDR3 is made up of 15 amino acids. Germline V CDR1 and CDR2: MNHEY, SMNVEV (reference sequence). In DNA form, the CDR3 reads TGTGCCAGCCTCACGGCGGGGGGAAACACAGATACGCAGTATTTT. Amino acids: CASLTAGGNTDTQYF.

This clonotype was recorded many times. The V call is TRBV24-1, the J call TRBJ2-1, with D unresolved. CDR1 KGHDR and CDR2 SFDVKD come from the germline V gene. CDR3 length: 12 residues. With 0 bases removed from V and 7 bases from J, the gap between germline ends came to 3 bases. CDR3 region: CATSDLRNEQFF. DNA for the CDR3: TGTGCCACCAGTGATTTGCGGAATGAGCAGTTCTTC.

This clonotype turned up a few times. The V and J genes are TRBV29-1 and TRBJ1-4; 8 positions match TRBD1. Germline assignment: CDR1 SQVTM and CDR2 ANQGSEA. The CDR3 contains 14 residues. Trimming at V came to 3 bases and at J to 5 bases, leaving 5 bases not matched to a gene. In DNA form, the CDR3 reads TGCAGCGTTGAGAGGACAGGGACGAATGAAAAACTGTTTTTT. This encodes CSVERTGTNEKLFF. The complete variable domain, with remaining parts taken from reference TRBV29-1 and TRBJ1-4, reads SAVISQKPSRDICQRGTSLTIQCQVDSQVTMMFWYRQQPGQSLTLIATANQGSEATYESGFVIDKFPISRPNLTFSTLTVSNMSPEDSSIYLCSVERTGTNEKLFFGSGTQLSVL.

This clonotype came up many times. CDR3 sequence reads: CSARDLSGGNTDTQYF. DNA for the CDR3: TGCAGTGCTAGAGATCTGTCGGGGGGGAACACAGATACGCAGTATTTT. This chain uses TRBV20-1 with TRBJ2-3; 8 nucleotides align to TRBD2. Germline V gene data show CDR1 as DFQATT and CDR2 as SNEGSKA (reference sequence). The V segment lost 0 bases and the J segment 2 bases; nucleotides outside the gene matches: 7. This CDR3 spans 16 amino acids.